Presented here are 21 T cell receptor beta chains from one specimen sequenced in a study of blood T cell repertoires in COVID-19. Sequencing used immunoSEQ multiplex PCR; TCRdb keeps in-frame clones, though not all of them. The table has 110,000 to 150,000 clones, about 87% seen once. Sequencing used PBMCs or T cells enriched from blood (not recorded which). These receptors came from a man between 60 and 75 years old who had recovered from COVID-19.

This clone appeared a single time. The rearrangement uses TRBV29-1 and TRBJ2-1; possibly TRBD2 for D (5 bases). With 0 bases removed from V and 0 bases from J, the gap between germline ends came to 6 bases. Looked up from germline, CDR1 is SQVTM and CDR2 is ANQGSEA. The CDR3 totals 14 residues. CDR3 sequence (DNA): TGCAGCGTTGAAGACGGACTCTCCTACAATGAGCAGTTCTTC. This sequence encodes CSVEDGLSYNEQFF.

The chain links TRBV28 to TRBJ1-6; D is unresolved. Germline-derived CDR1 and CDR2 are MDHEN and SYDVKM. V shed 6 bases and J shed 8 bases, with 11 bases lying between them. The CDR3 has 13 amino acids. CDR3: CASSFRVDSPLHF. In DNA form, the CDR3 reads TGTGCCAGCAGCTTCCGAGTCGATTCACCCCTCCACTTT.

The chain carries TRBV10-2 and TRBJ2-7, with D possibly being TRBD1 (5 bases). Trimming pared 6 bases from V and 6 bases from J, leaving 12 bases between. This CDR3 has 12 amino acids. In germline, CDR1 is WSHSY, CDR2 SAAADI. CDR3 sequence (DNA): TGCGCCAGCAGCGTTGGACACCTCGAGCAGTACTTC. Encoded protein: CASSVGHLEQYF.

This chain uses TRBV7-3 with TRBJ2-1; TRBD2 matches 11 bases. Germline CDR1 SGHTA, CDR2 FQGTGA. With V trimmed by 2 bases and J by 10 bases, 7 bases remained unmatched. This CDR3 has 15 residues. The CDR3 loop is CASSLSGTSGGEQFF. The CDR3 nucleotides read TGTGCCAGCAGCTTATCTGGGACTAGCGGAGGGGAGCAGTTCTTC.

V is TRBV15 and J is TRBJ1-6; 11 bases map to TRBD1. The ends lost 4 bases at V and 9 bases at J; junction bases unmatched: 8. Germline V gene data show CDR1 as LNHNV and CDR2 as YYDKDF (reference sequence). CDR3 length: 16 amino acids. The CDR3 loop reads CATSTRTGGYRSPLHF. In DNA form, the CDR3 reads TGTGCCACCAGCACCAGGACAGGGGGCTATCGTTCACCCCTCCACTTT.

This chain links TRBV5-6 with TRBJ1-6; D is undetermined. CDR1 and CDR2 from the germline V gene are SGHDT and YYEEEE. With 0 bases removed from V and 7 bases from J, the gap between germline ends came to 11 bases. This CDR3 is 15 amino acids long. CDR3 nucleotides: TGTGCCAGCAGCTTGGCGTCCAACGGGAATTCACCCCTCCACTTT. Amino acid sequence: CASSLASNGNSPLHF.

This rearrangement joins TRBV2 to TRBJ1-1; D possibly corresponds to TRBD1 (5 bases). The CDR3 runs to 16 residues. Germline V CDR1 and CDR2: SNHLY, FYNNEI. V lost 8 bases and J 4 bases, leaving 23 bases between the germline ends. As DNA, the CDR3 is TGTGCCAGCGGGGGGTCAGGGTCCTCTCGTTCCACTGAAGCTTTCTTT. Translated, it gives CASGGSGSSRSTEAFF.

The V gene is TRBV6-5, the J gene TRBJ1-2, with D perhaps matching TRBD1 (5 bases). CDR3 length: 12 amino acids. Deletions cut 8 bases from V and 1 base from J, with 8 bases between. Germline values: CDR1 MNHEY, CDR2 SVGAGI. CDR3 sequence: CASEDSNYGYTF. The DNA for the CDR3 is TGTGCCAGCGAAGACAGTAACTATGGCTACACCTTC.

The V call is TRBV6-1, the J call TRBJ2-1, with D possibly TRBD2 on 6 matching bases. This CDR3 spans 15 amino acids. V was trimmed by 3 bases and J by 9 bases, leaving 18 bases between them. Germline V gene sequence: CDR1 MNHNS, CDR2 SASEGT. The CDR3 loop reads CASSEGLPPRSEQFF. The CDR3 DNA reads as TGTGCCAGCAGTGAGGGACTCCCGCCGAGGAGTGAGCAGTTCTTC.

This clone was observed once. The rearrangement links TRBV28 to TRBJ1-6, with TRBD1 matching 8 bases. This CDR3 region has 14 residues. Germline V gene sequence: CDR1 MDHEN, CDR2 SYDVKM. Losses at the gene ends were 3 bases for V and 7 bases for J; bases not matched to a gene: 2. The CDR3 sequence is CASSFNRGNSPLHF. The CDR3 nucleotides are TGTGCCAGCAGTTTTAACAGGGGGAATTCACCCCTCCACTTT.

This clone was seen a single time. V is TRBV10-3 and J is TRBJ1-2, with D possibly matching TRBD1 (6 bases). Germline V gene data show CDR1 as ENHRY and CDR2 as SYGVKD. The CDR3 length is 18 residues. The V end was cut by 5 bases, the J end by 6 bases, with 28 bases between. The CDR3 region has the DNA TGTGCCATCAGTCCAGGTTTAGGGACATCCCCAAGAGGACATGGCTACACCTTC. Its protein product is CAISPGLGTSPRGHGYTF.

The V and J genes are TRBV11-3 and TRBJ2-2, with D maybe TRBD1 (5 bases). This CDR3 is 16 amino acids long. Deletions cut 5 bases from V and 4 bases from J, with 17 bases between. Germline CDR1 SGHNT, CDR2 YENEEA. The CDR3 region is CASSREIAGPTGELFF. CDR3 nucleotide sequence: TGTGCCAGCAGCCGCGAGATCGCAGGGCCCACCGGGGAGCTGTTTTTT.

The CDR3 loop reads CASSQWTGGYNEQFF. For the CDR3, the DNA is TGTGCCAGCAGCCAATGGACAGGGGGCTACAATGAGCAGTTCTTC. The rearrangement uses TRBV3-1 (or the pseudogene TRBV3-2) and TRBJ2-1; 10 nucleotides agree with TRBD1. In germline, CDR1 is LGHDT, CDR2 YNNKEL (reference sequence). The J segment lost 3 bases and the V segment lost 2 bases, leaving 1 base of the junction unmatched. The CDR3 has 15 residues.

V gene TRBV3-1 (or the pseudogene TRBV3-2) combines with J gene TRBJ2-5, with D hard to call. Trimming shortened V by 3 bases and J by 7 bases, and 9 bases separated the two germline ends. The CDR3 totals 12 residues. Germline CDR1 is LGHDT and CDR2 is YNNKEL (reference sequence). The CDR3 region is CASSHSEVTQYF. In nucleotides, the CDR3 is TGTGCCAGCAGCCACAGTGAAGTGACCCAGTACTTC.

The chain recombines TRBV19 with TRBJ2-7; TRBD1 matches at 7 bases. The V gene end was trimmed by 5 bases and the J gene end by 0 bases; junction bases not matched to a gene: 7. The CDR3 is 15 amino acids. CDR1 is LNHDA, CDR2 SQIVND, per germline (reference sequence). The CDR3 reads CASSPGTVLSYEQYF. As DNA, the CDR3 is TGTGCCAGTAGTCCCGGGACAGTCCTCTCCTACGAGCAGTACTTC.

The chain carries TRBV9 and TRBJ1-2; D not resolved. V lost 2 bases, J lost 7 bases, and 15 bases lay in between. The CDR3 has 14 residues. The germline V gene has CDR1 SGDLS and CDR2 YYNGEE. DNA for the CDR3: TGTGCCAGCAGCGTTTTCCCACTGACGGGTGGCTACACCTTC. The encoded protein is CASSVFPLTGGYTF.

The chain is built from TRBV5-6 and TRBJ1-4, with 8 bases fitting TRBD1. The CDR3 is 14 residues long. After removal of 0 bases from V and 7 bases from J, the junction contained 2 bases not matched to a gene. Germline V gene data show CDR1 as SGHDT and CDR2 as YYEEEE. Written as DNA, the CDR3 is TGTGCCAGCAGCTTGGACAGGGGGAGTGAAAAACTGTTTTTT. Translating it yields CASSLDRGSEKLFF.

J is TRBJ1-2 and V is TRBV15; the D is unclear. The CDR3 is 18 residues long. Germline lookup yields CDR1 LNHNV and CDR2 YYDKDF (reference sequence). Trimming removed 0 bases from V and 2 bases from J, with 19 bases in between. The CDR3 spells CATSRDSGWRDRNYGYTF. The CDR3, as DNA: TGTGCCACCAGCAGAGATAGCGGGTGGAGGGATAGAAACTATGGCTACACCTTC.

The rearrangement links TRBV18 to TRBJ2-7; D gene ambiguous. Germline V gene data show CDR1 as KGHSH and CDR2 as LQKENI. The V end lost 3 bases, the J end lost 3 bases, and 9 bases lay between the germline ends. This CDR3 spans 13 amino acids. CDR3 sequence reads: CASSPQKNYEQYF. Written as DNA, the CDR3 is TGTGCCAGCTCACCTCAGAAAAACTACGAGCAGTACTTC. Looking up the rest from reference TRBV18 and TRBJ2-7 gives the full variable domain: NAGVMQNPRHLVRRRGQEARLRCSPMKGHSHVYWYRQLPEEGLKFMVYLQKENIIDESGMPKERFSAEFPKEGPSILRIQQVVRGDSAAYFCASSPQKNYEQYFGPGTRLTVT.

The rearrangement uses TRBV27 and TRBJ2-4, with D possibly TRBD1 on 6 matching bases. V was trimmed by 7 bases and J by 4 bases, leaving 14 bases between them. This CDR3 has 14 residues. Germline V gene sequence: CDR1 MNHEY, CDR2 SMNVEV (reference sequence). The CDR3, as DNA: TGTGCCAGCACCTTGCGGACAGAGAAAAACATTCAGTACTTC. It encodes CASTLRTEKNIQYF.

Here the CDR3 reads CASSSSGSLINEQFF. The CDR3 DNA follows: TGCGCCAGCAGTTCGAGCGGGAGTTTAATCAATGAGCAGTTCTTC. The chain joins TRBV10-2 to TRBJ2-1; 8 bases map to TRBD2. Trimming took 5 bases from V and 6 from J; bases not matched to a gene: 9. CDR1 and CDR2 (germline): WSHSY, SAAADI. The CDR3 runs to 15 residues.